Detailed here is one T cell receptor beta chain. The V gene end was trimmed by 5 bases and the J gene end by 7 bases; junction bases not matched to a gene: 5. CDR3 length: 14 amino acids. CDR1 and CDR2 from the germline V gene are SGHKS and YYEKEE (reference sequence). This entry comes from a study of cytomegalovirus exposure and HLA in healthy donors. Clones were read by immunoSEQ multiplex PCR, and TCRdb kept only the in-frame ones, dropping some. The table has about 180,000 clones, 85% seen once. This sequence joins TRBV5-5 and TRBJ1-4, with 10 bases identical to TRBD1. Sequencing used PBMCs. The sequence came from a man aged 18-30 years in good health and CMV-seropositive. CDR3 DNA sequence: TGTGCCAGCAGTAGGACAGGGGGTTCTGAAAAACTGTTTTTT. Its protein product is CASSRTGGSEKLFF.